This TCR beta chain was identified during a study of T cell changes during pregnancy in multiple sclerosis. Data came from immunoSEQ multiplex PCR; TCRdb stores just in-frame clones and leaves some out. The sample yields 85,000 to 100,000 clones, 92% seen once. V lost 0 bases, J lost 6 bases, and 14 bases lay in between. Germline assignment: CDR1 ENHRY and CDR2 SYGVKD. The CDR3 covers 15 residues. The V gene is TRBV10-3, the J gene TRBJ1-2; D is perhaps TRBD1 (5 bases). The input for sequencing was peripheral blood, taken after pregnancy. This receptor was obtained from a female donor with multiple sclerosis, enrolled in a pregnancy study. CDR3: CAISESVGGQNGYTF. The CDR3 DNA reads TGTGCCATCAGTGAGTCAGTCGGGGGTCAGAATGGCTACACCTTC.